This paragraph reports one T cell receptor beta chain. The antigen remains undetermined. Primers: 60 Vbeta forward and 13 Jbeta reverse. Only in-frame clones appear in the TCRdb table, and some are missing; sequencing was by immunoSEQ multiplex PCR. The sample records about 120,000 clones, 17% being singletons. The record originates from a study of cytomegalovirus exposure and HLA in healthy donors. Points from the study as a whole: HLA alleles were associated with around 17,000 TCR beta sequences in a later analysis at 0.05 false discovery rate. Presence/absence analyses rested on an assumption that sequencing depth was roughly uniform across donors. Earlier analysis found most TCR beta V segments productive about 87% or about 30% of the time. Researchers left out some V segments, among them TRBV6-2 and TRBV6-3, as indistinguishable.

Trimming removed 0 bases from V and 0 bases from J; junction bases left unmatched: 16. Germline V gene data show CDR1 as MGHRA and CDR2 as YSYEKL. The length of the CDR3 is 21 residues. This rearrangement joins TRBV4-1 to TRBJ1-5; 8 nucleotides match TRBD1. This receptor was identified in a female donor in good health and CMV-seropositive. The sequenced sample consisted of PBMCs. This CDR3 is CASSQDLRQGIPPYSNQPQHF. As DNA, the CDR3 is TGCGCCAGCAGCCAAGATCTCAGACAGGGGATCCCTCCGTATAGCAATCAGCCCCAGCATTTT.